The present entry profiles one T cell receptor (beta chain) with its context. How the authors handled the data: For nucleated cells, counts were estimated from reference gene primer amplification. Produced via immunoSEQ multiplex PCR; TCRdb's table is partial and in-frame only. V and J calls and clone size come straight from that table; D and trimming were deduced from the DNA. This table has 130,000 to 150,000 clones, roughly 82% appearing once. Germline V CDR1 and CDR2: LNHDA, SQIVND (reference sequence). Trimming took off 6 bases at V and 4 bases at J, with 12 bases between the two ends. The CDR3 has 13 residues. These data belong to a study of blood T cell repertoires in COVID-19. For the study at large: Sites in the United States, Italy and Spain provided acute and convalescent COVID-19 samples. From T cells, B-cell-depleted T cells, or PBMCs came the material, which was cDNA or gDNA.

Sequencing was performed on peripheral blood. The chain uses TRBV19 and TRBJ1-2; a weak D match, TRBD1 (5 bases). The clonotype was recovered from a human donor in a cohort sampled during active COVID-19. Written as DNA, the CDR3 is TGTGCCAGTAGGCCGACAGTCGGCTATGGCTACACCTTC. This sequence encodes CASRPTVGYGYTF.